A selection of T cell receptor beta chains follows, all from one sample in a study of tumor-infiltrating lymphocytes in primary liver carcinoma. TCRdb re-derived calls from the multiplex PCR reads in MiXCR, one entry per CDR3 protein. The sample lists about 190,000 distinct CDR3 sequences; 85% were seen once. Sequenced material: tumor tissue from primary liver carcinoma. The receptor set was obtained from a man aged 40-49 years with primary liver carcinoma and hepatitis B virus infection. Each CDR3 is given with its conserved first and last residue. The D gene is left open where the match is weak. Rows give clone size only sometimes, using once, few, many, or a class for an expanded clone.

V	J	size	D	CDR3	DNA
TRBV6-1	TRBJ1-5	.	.	CACSAYIGSNQPQHF	TGTGCCTGCAGTGCCTATATAGGGAGCAATCAGCCCCAGCATTTT
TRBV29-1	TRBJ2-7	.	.	CNVEEWDGGVDEQYF	TGCAACGTTGAGGAATGGGACGGGGGAGTAGACGAGCAGTACTTC
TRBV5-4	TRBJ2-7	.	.	CASNTPSGGTHEQYF	TGTGCCAGCAACACCCCGAGTGGCGGGACCCACGAGCAATACTTC
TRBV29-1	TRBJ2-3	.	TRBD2	CSGGTGEETSTDTRYF	TGCAGCGGCGGGACGGGGGAGGAGACTAGCACAGATACACGGTATTTT
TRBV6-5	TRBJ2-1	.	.	CTSSRHYEQFF	TGTACCAGCAGTCGGCACTATGAGCAGTTCTTC
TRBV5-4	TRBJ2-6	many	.	CASSPGSFFSGANVLTF	TGTGCCAGCAGCCCCGGGTCTTTCTTCTCTGGGGCCAACGTCCTGACTTTC
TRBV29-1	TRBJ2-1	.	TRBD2	CSVGTSGSFNVQFF	TGCAGCGTTGGGACTAGCGGGTCCTTCAATGTGCAGTTCTTC
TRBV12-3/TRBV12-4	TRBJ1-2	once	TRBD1	CASRSGGIDGYTF	TGTGCCAGCAGATCAGGGGGGATAGATGGCTACACCTTC
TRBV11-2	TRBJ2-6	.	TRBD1	CASSMGGDRGISLFGADVLTF	TGTGCCAGCAGTATGGGGGGAGACAGGGGCATTTCCCTCTTTGGGGCCGACGTCCTGACTTTC
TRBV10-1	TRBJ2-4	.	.	CASTRRSLAKNIHYF	TGCGCCAGCACCAGACGAAGCCTTGCCAAAAACATTCATTACTTC
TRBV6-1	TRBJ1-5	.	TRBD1	CASSPTQGKQPQHF	TGTGCCAGCAGTCCCACACAGGGGAAGCAGCCCCAGCATTTT
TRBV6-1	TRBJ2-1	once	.	CASSEERQRLNEQLF	TGTGCCAGCAGTGAAGAGCGACAGCGATTAAATGAGCAGCTCTTC
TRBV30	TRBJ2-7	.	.	CAWSGSRAYDQYF	TGTGCCTGGAGTGGAAGCAGGGCCTACGACCAGTACTTC
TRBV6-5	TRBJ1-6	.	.	CASIKTLRTESPLHF	TGTGCCAGCATTAAAACCCTTAGGACGGAGTCACCCCTCCACTTT
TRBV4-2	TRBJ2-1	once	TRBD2	CASSEPSGLSYNEQFF	TGTGCCAGCAGCGAGCCTAGCGGACTGTCCTACAATGAGCAGTTCTTC
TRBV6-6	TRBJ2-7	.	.	CASSYSCGNYDQYF	TGTGCCAGCAGTTACTCCTGCGGCAACTACGACCAGTACTTC
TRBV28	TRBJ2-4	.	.	CASSGAVAQNIQYF	TGTGCCAGCAGTGGGGCGGTGGCCCAAAACATTCAATACTTC
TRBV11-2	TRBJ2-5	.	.	CASSPRSALEVTQYF	TGTGCCAGCAGCCCACGGTCAGCCCTAGAGGTGACCCAGTACTTC
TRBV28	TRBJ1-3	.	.	CASSLGGAVGLTIYF	TGTGCCAGCAGTTTAGGGGGCGCGGTAGGACTCACCATATATTTT
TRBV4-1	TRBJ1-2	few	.	CASSQEGDYDYTF	TGCGCCAGCAGCCAAGAGGGGGACTATGATTACACCTTC
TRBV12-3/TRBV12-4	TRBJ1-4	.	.	CANSLVGTEKLFF	TGTGCCAACAGTTTAGTGGGGACTGAAAAACTGTTTTTT
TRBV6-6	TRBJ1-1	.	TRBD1	CASSTGGTIETIF	TGTGCCAGCAGCACAGGGGGGACTATTGAAACTATCTTT
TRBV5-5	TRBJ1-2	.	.	CANSPHPGRTNYAYTF	TGTGCCAACAGCCCTCACCCGGGCAGAACTAACTATGCCTACACCTTC
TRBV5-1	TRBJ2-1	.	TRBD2	CASGLVAGGTYNEQFF	TGCGCCAGCGGCTTGGTAGCGGGAGGTACCTACAATGAACAGTTCTTC
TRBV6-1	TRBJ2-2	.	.	CASSVRAVGELFF	TGTGCCAGCAGTGTTCGGGCAGTCGGGGAGCTGTTTTTT
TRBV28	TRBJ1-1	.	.	CASTSGHTNPEAFF	TGTGCCAGCACCTCGGGACACACGAACCCTGAAGCTTTCTTT
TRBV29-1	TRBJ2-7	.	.	CSSLDWSYEQYF	TGCAGCTCCCTGGACTGGTCCTACGAGCAGTACTTC
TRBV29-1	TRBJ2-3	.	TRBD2	CSAEGSGSADMQYF	TGCAGTGCTGAGGGTAGCGGGAGTGCAGATATGCAGTATTTT
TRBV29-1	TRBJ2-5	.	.	CSFGGTGPPRETQYF	TGCAGCTTTGGGGGGACTGGACCTCCGAGGGAGACCCAATACTTC
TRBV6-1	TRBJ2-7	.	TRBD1	CVSITGTGPYELYF	TGTGTCAGCATTACCGGGACAGGACCCTACGAGCTGTACTTC
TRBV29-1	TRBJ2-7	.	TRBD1	CSARQGPNTYEQYF	TGCAGCGCTAGACAGGGGCCCAACACCTACGAGCAGTACTTC
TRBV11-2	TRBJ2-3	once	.	CVSSLDPGETSTDMQYF	TGTGTCAGCAGCTTAGATCCGGGGGAGACCAGCACAGATATGCAGTATTTT
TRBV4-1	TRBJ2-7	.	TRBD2	CASSQGLADSSYEQYF	TGCGCCAGCAGTCAAGGGCTAGCGGACTCCTCCTACGAGCAGTACTTC
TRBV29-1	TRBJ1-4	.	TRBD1	CGAGTGGATNEQLFF	TGCGGCGCTGGGACAGGGGGTGCAACTAATGAACAACTGTTTTTT
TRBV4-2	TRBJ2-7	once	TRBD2	CASSQNSPTSGRKHEQYF	TGTGCCAGCAGCCAAAACTCACCGACTAGCGGGAGGAAACACGAGCAGTACTTC
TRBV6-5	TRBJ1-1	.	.	CASSYDTGSLNTEAFF	TGTGCCAGTAGTTACGATACAGGGTCCTTGAACACTGAAGCTTTCTTT
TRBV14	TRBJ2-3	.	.	CASSRGYAHRQYF	TGTGCCAGCAGCCGAGGATACGCACATAGGCAGTATTTT
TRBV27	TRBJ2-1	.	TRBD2	CASSSTSGRSYNEQFF	TGTGCCAGCAGTTCGACTAGCGGTAGGTCCTACAATGAGCAGTTCTTC
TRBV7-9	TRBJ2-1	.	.	CASNSDTAHNEQFF	TGTGCCAGCAACTCAGACACTGCCCACAATGAACAGTTCTTC
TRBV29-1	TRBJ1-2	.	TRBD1	CSVMTGREYYTF	TGCAGTGTCATGACAGGGAGGGAGTACTACACCTTC
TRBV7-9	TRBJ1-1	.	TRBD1	CASSLRDSDNEVFF	TGTGCCAGCAGCTTACGGGACAGCGACAATGAAGTTTTCTTT